These 17 T cell receptor beta chains came from one sample sequenced in a study of T-cell reconstitution after alpha-beta-depleted transplantation in children. The authors prepared the TCRbeta library with unique molecular identifiers. TCRdb itself ran the PCR reads through MiXCR, one entry per CDR3 protein. The sample contains a few hundred thousand distinct CDR3 sequences, roughly 26% of which appear only once. The source was PBMCs, collected before TCRalphabeta/CD19-depleted stem cell transplant. All receptors come from a girl aged 2-15 years with Fanconi anemia, due to receive a stem cell transplant.

This clonotype turned up a few times. This chain uses TRBV29-1 with TRBJ2-7; perhaps TRBD1 as D (6 bases). V shed 0 bases and J shed 2 bases, with 17 bases lying between them. Germline lookup yields CDR1 SQVTM and CDR2 ANQGSEA. There are 16 residues in the CDR3. The CDR3 DNA follows: TGCAGCGTTGAAGACACGGGCAGGGGACAAACCTACGAGCAGTACTTC. This translates into CSVEDTGRGQTYEQYF.

This clonotype was detected only a few times. This chain joins TRBV20-1 and TRBJ1-1; possible D gene TRBD1, 5 bases. The germline V gene encodes CDR1 DFQATT and CDR2 SNEGSKA (reference sequence). CDR3 size: 13 residues. The V gene lost 3 bases and the J gene lost 2 bases, with 10 bases spanning the gap. The CDR3 protein is CSARDILNTEAFF. The CDR3, as DNA: TGCAGTGCTAGGGACATTCTAAACACTGAAGCTTTCTTT.

This clonotype was detected a few times. The chain is built from TRBV24-1 and TRBJ2-1; no definite D call. The CDR3 extends over 13 amino acids. The V gene lost 1 base and the J gene lost 3 bases, with 3 bases spanning the gap. Germline V lookup: CDR1 KGHDR, CDR2 SFDVKD. CDR3 in amino acids: CATSDFNYNEQFF. In nucleotides, the CDR3 is TGTGCCACCAGTGATTTCAACTACAATGAGCAGTTCTTC.

The table lists this clonotype with many counts. This chain links TRBV7-3 with TRBJ2-2, with unresolved D. CDR1 is SGHTA and CDR2 is FQGTGA in the germline V gene. This CDR3 is 14 amino acids long. The ends were cut back, 3 bases at V and 2 bases at J, with 7 bases in the middle. CDR3 loop: CASSLGTNTGELFF. The CDR3 nucleotides read TGTGCCAGCAGCTTGGGCACCAACACCGGGGAGCTGTTTTTT. The full variable domain, completed using reference TRBV7-3 and TRBJ2-2, is GAGVSQTPSNKVTEKGKYVELRCDPISGHTALYWYRQSLGQGPEFLIYFQGTGAADDSGLPNDRFFAVRPEGSVSTLKIQRTERGDSAVYLCASSLGTNTGELFFGEGSRLTVL.

On this clonotype: Its ends do not fully match the called genes, so a read error is possible. The CDR3 sequence: CSARPVGEVENF. The CDR3 DNA reads TGCAGTGCTAGACCCGTGGGGGAGGTCGAGAACTTC. This sequence joins TRBV20-1 and TRBJ2-5; D is possibly TRBD2 (6 bases). CDR3 size: 12 residues. Germline values: CDR1 DFQATT, CDR2 SNEGSKA (reference sequence).

This clonotype was observed many times. This chain uses TRBV6-6 with TRBJ1-2; D is possibly TRBD1 (5 bases). Trimming took off 7 bases at V and 14 bases at J, with 20 bases between the two ends. Germline V gene data show CDR1 as MNHNY and CDR2 as SVGAGI (reference sequence). CDR3 length: 12 residues. CDR3 in amino acids: CASNQIWTKLTF. DNA of the CDR3: TGTGCCAGCAATCAAATCTGGACAAAGCTTACCTTC.

This clonotype was detected a few times. V and J are TRBV6-1 and TRBJ2-7; D perhaps matches TRBD1 (5 bases). The germline V and J ends were trimmed by 8 bases and 0 bases, with 23 bases remaining between them. Germline V gene sequence: CDR1 MNHNS, CDR2 SASEGT. CDR3 length equals 17 residues. Written as DNA, the CDR3 is TGTGCCAGCTCGGTAACGTTGACAGAAATTTTCTCCTACGAGCAGTACTTC. This encodes CASSVTLTEIFSYEQYF.

V and J are TRBV30 and TRBJ2-2; no definite D call. This CDR3 spans 15 amino acids. Trimming shortened V by 4 bases and J by 5 bases, and 17 bases separated the two germline ends. The germline CDR1 and CDR2 sequences are GTSNPN and SVGIG (reference sequence). The CDR3 DNA follows: TGTGCCTGGAACGGGTTGTCCCTAAAGACCGGGGAGCTGTTTTTT. As protein: CAWNGLSLKTGELFF.

This clonotype was seen more than once but under ten times. The genes are TRBV29-1 and TRBJ2-3; D is undetermined. The CDR3 is made up of 17 amino acids. The germline V gene encodes CDR1 SQVTM and CDR2 ANQGSEA. Trimming shortened V by 4 bases and J by 2 bases, and 22 bases separated the two germline ends. CDR3 sequence (DNA): TGCAGCGTTGGGTTAGGTTCCTCTTCGAGATTCACAGATACGCAGTATTTT. It yields the protein CSVGLGSSSRFTDTQYF.

This clonotype has a count of ten or more. The chain has TRBV5-1 and TRBJ2-1; perhaps TRBD1 as D (5 bases). Germline V gene sequence: CDR1 SGHRS, CDR2 YFSETQ. V lost 4 bases, J lost 2 bases, and 10 bases lay in between. There are 14 residues in the CDR3. The CDR3 spells CASSRGQAYNEQFF. The CDR3 coding sequence is TGCGCCAGCAGCAGGGGCCAGGCCTACAATGAGCAGTTCTTC.

This clonotype was observed a few times. The genes are TRBV12-3 or TRBV12-4 and TRBJ2-1; no reliable D call. The CDR3 is 13 amino acids. The V end lost 6 bases, the J end lost 5 bases, and 11 bases lay between the germline ends. CDR3 protein: CASSPTRHNEQFF. Here the CDR3 DNA reads TGTGCCAGCAGCCCTACAAGGCACAATGAGCAGTTCTTC.

As DNA, the CDR3 is TGCAGCATGTCGACGGAGAACTATGGCTACACCTTC. It is translated as CSMSTENYGYTF. The V and J genes are TRBV29-1 and TRBJ1-2; D remains unclear. The CDR3 runs 12 residues. The V gene lost 8 bases and the J gene lost 2 bases, with 12 bases spanning the gap. CDR1 is SQVTM and CDR2 is ANQGSEA in the germline V gene.

The rearrangement links TRBV29-1 to TRBJ1-2, with TRBD1 identical over 11 bases. The CDR3 has 14 residues. V lost 2 bases and J lost 7; bases outside the gene matches: 6. Per the germline V gene, CDR1 is SQVTM and CDR2 is ANQGSEA. CDR3 DNA: TGCAGCGTTGAACGGACAGGGGGCTACGTTGGCTACACCTTC. As protein: CSVERTGGYVGYTF. Full variable domain (missing parts from reference TRBV29-1 and TRBJ1-2): SAVISQKPSRDICQRGTSLTIQCQVDSQVTMMFWYRQQPGQSLTLIATANQGSEATYESGFVIDKFPISRPNLTFSTLTVSNMSPEDSSIYLCSVERTGGYVGYTFGSGTRLTVV.

The rearrangement joins TRBV7-2 to TRBJ2-7; D is perhaps TRBD1 (5 bases). CDR3 length: 15 amino acids. The V end lost 6 bases, the J end lost 5 bases, and 20 bases lay between the germline ends. In germline, CDR1 is SGHTA, CDR2 FQGNSA. The CDR3 loop reads CASRLRGLLGNEQYF. CDR3 bases: TGTGCCAGCAGGCTTAGGGGTCTTTTGGGGAACGAGCAGTACTTC.

Many counts were recorded for this clonotype. The chain carries TRBV29-1 and TRBJ2-5; D is unclear. With 3 bases removed from V and 3 bases from J, the gap between germline ends came to 17 bases. Germline V CDR1 and CDR2: SQVTM, ANQGSEA. This CDR3 contains 15 residues. CDR3: CSVDKGRAGKETQYF. Written as DNA, the CDR3 is TGCAGCGTTGATAAGGGTAGGGCAGGCAAAGAGACCCAGTACTTC.

This clonotype was detected many times. The V gene is TRBV20-1, the J gene TRBJ2-1; the match to TRBD2 covers 14 bases. Germline CDR1 reads DFQATT; CDR2 reads SNEGSKA (reference sequence). The CDR3 loop spans 16 amino acids. J was trimmed by 7 bases and V by 0 bases; bases with no gene match: 5. This chain's CDR3 is CSARDPRLAGGNEQFF. The DNA of the CDR3 is TGCAGTGCTAGAGATCCGAGACTAGCGGGAGGGAATGAGCAGTTCTTC.

Ten or more counts support this clonotype. The gene calls are TRBV7-9 and TRBJ2-7, with D perhaps matching TRBD2 (6 bases). The CDR3 contains 17 residues. The germline V gene has CDR1 SEHNR and CDR2 FQNEAQ (reference sequence). The V end lost 4 bases, the J end lost 0 bases, and 19 bases lay between the germline ends. Here the CDR3 reads CASSSDPSDRSSYEQYF. As DNA, the CDR3 is TGTGCCAGCAGCTCCGATCCTAGCGACCGGAGCTCCTACGAGCAGTACTTC.